This record looks at one TCR beta chain sequence and its context. An end of the junction does not agree with germline; a read error may underlie this. These data come from a study of blood T cell repertoires in COVID-19. Across the study: Both acute and convalescent COVID-19 samples were obtained from the United States, Italy and Spain. The cDNA or gDNA used as material had been derived from T cells, B-cell-depleted T cells, or PBMCs.

The method was immunoSEQ multiplex PCR; TCRdb's version includes in-frame clones alone and lacks a portion of them. Among about 340,000 clones, over 80% were seen once, and the ten largest hold around 6%. Those enrolled in Seattle joined during active infection and were followed longitudinally afterward. Per germline, CDR1 SSHAT and CDR2 FNYEAQ (reference sequence). There are 17 residues in the CDR3. The sequenced sample consisted of peripheral blood. This receptor was taken from a woman aged 45-59 years with COVID-19, enrolled during active disease. J is TRBJ2-7 and V is TRBV7-7; 11 nucleotides match TRBD2. CDR3: CASSLEVSTGLAAEQYF. As DNA, the CDR3 is TGTGCTAGCAGCTTAGAAGTGAGTACGGGACTAGCGGCCGAGCAGTACTTC.